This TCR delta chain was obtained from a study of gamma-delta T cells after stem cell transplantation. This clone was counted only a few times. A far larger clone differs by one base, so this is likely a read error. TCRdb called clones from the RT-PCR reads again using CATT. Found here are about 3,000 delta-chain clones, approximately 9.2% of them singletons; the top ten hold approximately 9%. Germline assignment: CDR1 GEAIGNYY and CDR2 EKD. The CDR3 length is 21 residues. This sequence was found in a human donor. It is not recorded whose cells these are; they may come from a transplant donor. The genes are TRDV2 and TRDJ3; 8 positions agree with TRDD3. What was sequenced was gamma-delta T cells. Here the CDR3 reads CACDTRYRDTVASRDTRQMFF. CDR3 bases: TGTGCCTGTGACACGAGGTACCGGGATACGGTAGCCTCCCGGGACACCCGACAGATGTTTTTC.